These 3 T cell receptor beta chains originate from one sample sequenced in a study of post-analysis software for immune sequencing data. Study-wide results and caveats: Patients carried several TRBV segments more frequently than controls did, and TRBV5-6, TRBV5-1 and TRBV20-1 were among them.

Unique molecular identifiers had been added to the TCR beta cDNA libraries. Using its own MiXCR run on the PCR reads, TCRdb lists one record per CDR3 protein. The profile covers roughly 430,000 distinct CDR3 sequences, with approximately 42% appearing a single time and 7.5% to 8.5% taken by the ten largest. Antigen specificity for these receptors is unknown. The sequenced sample was blood. The source is a girl aged 2-10 years with multiple sclerosis.

This clonotype was observed at least ten times. The V call is TRBV5-1, the J call TRBJ2-7; possible D gene TRBD1, 5 bases. Trimming stripped 0 bases from V and 0 bases from J, with 7 bases between. Germline V gene lookup returns CDR1 SGHRS and CDR2 YFSETQ. The CDR3 is 14 residues long. The CDR3 protein is CASSLEGYSYEQYF. The DNA for the CDR3 is TGCGCCAGCAGCTTGGAGGGGTACTCCTACGAGCAGTACTTC.

This clonotype was detected a few times. The chain has TRBV7-6 and TRBJ1-2; 8 nucleotides line up with TRBD1. The CDR3 spans 14 residues. J lost 4 bases, V lost 1 base, and 2 bases had no gene match. Germline V gene lookup returns CDR1 SGHVS and CDR2 FNYEAQ. The CDR3 DNA sequence: TGTGCCAGCAGCTTAGGGACAGGGATCTATGGCTACACCTTC. Translation gives CASSLGTGIYGYTF. The full variable domain, its missing parts supplied by reference TRBV7-6 and TRBJ1-2, is GAGVSQSPRYKVTKRGQDVALRCDPISGHVSLYWYRQALGQGPEFLTYFNYEAQQDKSGLPNDRFSAERPEGSISTLTIQRTEQRDSAMYRCASSLGTGIYGYTFGSGTRLTVV.

The sample holds a few counts of this clonotype. This chain joins TRBV11-2 and TRBJ1-1; D unresolved. CDR1 is SGHAT and CDR2 is FQNNGV in the germline V gene. CDR3 length: 14 amino acids. The V end lost 5 bases, the J end lost 1 base, and 11 bases lay between the germline ends. Written as DNA, the CDR3 is TGTGCCAGCAGCCGCGGGGTGGAGAACACTGAAGCTTTCTTT. Amino acid sequence: CASSRGVENTEAFF.